This TCR beta chain was sequenced in a study of cytomegalovirus exposure and HLA in healthy donors. Points from the study as a whole: TRBV6-2, TRBV6-3 and some other V segments were excluded as indistinguishable. Analysis performed later showed TCR beta chains linked to HLA being more clonally expanded than equally common others. Links to common viral pathogens appeared, in a later analysis, for several of the most significant clusters.

Notes on this clone: Its antigen remains unidentified.

This CDR3 is built from 15 residues. Per the germline V gene, CDR1 is SGHTA and CDR2 is FQGTGA. The V segment lost 3 bases and the J segment 5 bases; nucleotides outside the gene matches: 4. Primers: 60 Vbeta forward and 13 Jbeta reverse. Clones were read by immunoSEQ multiplex PCR, and TCRdb kept only the in-frame ones, dropping some. The table lists 100,000 to 120,000 clones, around four fifths of them singletons, with approximately 8.6% in the top ten. The sequence was collected from a woman in her 40s in good health and CMV-seropositive. Sequencing used PBMCs. The chain carries TRBV7-3 and TRBJ2-2; 9 bases agree with TRBD2. DNA of the CDR3: TGTGCCAGCAGCTTGGGACTAGCAAAAACCGGGGAGCTGTTTTTT. Protein sequence: CASSLGLAKTGELFF.